Listed below are T cell receptor beta chains from one sample, sequenced in a study of cytomegalovirus exposure and HLA in healthy donors. Only in-frame clones appear in the TCRdb table, and some are missing; sequencing was by immunoSEQ multiplex PCR. The sample has about 130,000 clones, 70% to 90% seen once; the top ten hold 5.5% to 7%. Sample: PBMCs. These receptors all stem from a woman in her 30s in good health and CMV-seropositive. CDR3s include the opening cysteine and the closing phenylalanine or tryptophan. D genes are given only for firm matches. Clone size, where shown, is once, few, many, or a class for clones that have expanded.

V	size	J	D	DNA	CDR3
TRBV2	once	TRBJ2-4	-	TGTGCCAGCAGACAGGGATCCCACGCCAAAAACATTCAGTACTTC	CASRQGSHAKNIQYF
TRBV13	-	TRBJ1-6	-	TGTGCCAGCAGCTTAAGCTTGGGGAGGGATTCACCCCTCCACTTT	CASSLSLGRDSPLHF
TRBV12-5	-	TRBJ2-7	TRBD1	TGTGCTAGTGGTTTGGCAATATCCCGGGACAGGGGGCTTAGTGAGCAGTACTTC	CASGLAISRDRGLSEQYF
TRBV6-5	-	TRBJ2-5	-	TGTGCCAGCAGTTACTCGAAACGGGGCGGGGAAGAGACCCAGTACTTC	CASSYSKRGGEETQYF
TRBV5-1	-	TRBJ1-4	TRBD1	TGCGCCAGCAGCCAACAAACAGGGGGTACTAATGAAAAACTGTTTTTT	CASSQQTGGTNEKLFF
TRBV6-1	-	TRBJ2-7	-	TGTGCCAGCAGTGAAGTTCAGGGGTACGAGCAGTACTTC	CASSEVQGYEQYF
TRBV7-2	-	TRBJ1-1	-	TGTGCCAGCAGCTTCCAGGGGATAACTGAAGCTTTCTTT	CASSFQGITEAFF
TRBV11-2	-	TRBJ2-5	-	TGTGCCAGCAGGGGGGGGCGGGCGCTCCAAGAGACCCAGTACTTC	CASRGGRALQETQYF
TRBV7-2	-	TRBJ2-1	TRBD2	TGTGCCAGCAGCTTAGATATCGGGGGGTCCTACAATGAGCAGTTCTTC	CASSLDIGGSYNEQFF
TRBV10-3	few	TRBJ2-7	TRBD2	TGTGCCACCCACCCCCAGGGAGGGTCCGAGCAGTACTTC	CATHPQGGSEQYF
TRBV5-1	-	TRBJ2-2	-	TGCGCCAGCAGCCGCGGGACAGCTGAAGTTACCGGGGAGCTGTTTTTT	CASSRGTAEVTGELFF
TRBV5-1	-	TRBJ2-3	-	TGCGCCAGCAGCTTCTTCCCAGATACGCAGTATTTT	CASSFFPDTQYF
TRBV6-1	-	TRBJ2-7	TRBD2	TGTGCCAGCAGTGACCGGGCTAGCGGGAGTTACGAGCAGTACTTC	CASSDRASGSYEQYF
TRBV5-1	-	TRBJ2-3	-	TGCGCCAGCAGCTTGAGGGGGAGAGGGGTCACAGATACGCAGTATTTT	CASSLRGRGVTDTQYF
TRBV7-8	-	TRBJ1-4	-	TGTGCCAGCAGTCAATCTGACAGGCCCCGCCACTATAATGAAAAACTGTTTTTT	CASSQSDRPRHYNEKLFF
TRBV6-6	-	TRBJ2-7	-	TGTGCCAGCAGCGGCACAGTAGACCCCATTTCCTACGAGCAGTACTTC	CASSGTVDPISYEQYF
TRBV5-1	-	TRBJ2-2	TRBD2	TGCGCCAGCAGCCGACTAGCGGGACCCGGGGAGCTGTTTTTT	CASSRLAGPGELFF
TRBV28	-	TRBJ1-5	TRBD1	TGTGCCAGCAGTTTATCACAGGGGAGCGAGCCCCAGCATTTT	CASSLSQGSEPQHF
TRBV4-2	-	TRBJ1-4	TRBD1	TGTGCCAGCAGCCGGGGGACAGATCGACCTAATGAAAAACTGTTTTTT	CASSRGTDRPNEKLFF
TRBV28	-	TRBJ2-1	-	TGTGCCAGCAGCTCACTCAGGGGAACGGGAAGCTCCTACAATGAGCAGTTCTTC	CASSSLRGTGSSYNEQFF
TRBV28	-	TRBJ1-2	TRBD1	TGTGCCAGCAACTCACCTGGGGACAGGGACTATGGCTACACCTTC	CASNSPGDRDYGYTF
TRBV9	-	TRBJ2-7	-	TGTGCCAGCAGCGTAGATGGGCCGCCTCTAGCTTTC	CASSVDGPPLAF
TRBV28	-	TRBJ2-7	-	TGTGCCAGCAGTTTGGGTGCTGAGGGATTGTCCTCCTACGAGCAGTACTTC	CASSLGAEGLSSYEQYF
TRBV2	-	TRBJ2-1	-	TGTGCCAGCAGTGAATCGGCGGTCATACACCTTTACAATGAGCAGTTCTTC	CASSESAVIHLYNEQFF
TRBV5-1	-	TRBJ2-5	TRBD2	TGCGCCAGCAGCTTACTTAGCGGGAGACTCGGAGAGACCCAGTACTTC	CASSLLSGRLGETQYF
TRBV7-8	-	TRBJ2-5	-	TGTGCCAGCAGCTTAAATGCAGGGCAACCTCAAGAGACCCAGTACTTC	CASSLNAGQPQETQYF
TRBV5-1	-	TRBJ2-3	TRBD2	TGCGCCAGCAGCTTGGGACGGGCGGGAGCTAAAAGCACAGATACGCAGTATTTT	CASSLGRAGAKSTDTQYF
TRBV19	few	TRBJ2-5	TRBD2	TGTGCCAGTAGTGCTGGACTAGCGGGAGGGCCGAGGGAGACCCAGTACTTC	CASSAGLAGGPRETQYF
TRBV7-8	once	TRBJ2-2	TRBD2	TGTGCCAGCAGCTTACCCCCCGGGGGGATCGCTGGCACCGGGGAGCTGTTTTTT	CASSLPPGGIAGTGELFF
TRBV18	-	TRBJ2-7	-	TGTGCCAGCTCCCCCCTTCCCCCCGCGGGACCTCAAGAGGAGCAGTACTTC	CASSPLPPAGPQEEQYF
TRBV5-6	-	TRBJ1-2	TRBD1	TGTGCCAGCAGCCGTGTGACAGGGGTAACGGATGGCTACACCTTC	CASSRVTGVTDGYTF
TRBV28	-	TRBJ2-7	TRBD2	TGTGCCAGCAGTCCTGGAACTAGCGAGGGGTACGAGCAGTACTTC	CASSPGTSEGYEQYF
TRBV4-1	once	TRBJ2-3	TRBD2	TGCGCCAGCAGCCAAGGAGCTAGCGGGGGCGACTTTACAGATACGCAGTATTTT	CASSQGASGGDFTDTQYF
TRBV11-3	once	TRBJ2-2	TRBD1	TGTGCCAGCAGCTTACAGGGGGCGCAATCCGGGGAGCTGTTTTTT	CASSLQGAQSGELFF
TRBV6-5	-	TRBJ2-7	-	TGTGCCAGCAGTTACCGACAGGCTGACTACGAGCAGTACTTC	CASSYRQADYEQYF
TRBV2	-	TRBJ1-1	-	TGTGCCAGCAGTCCAGTGGGGGGCACTGAAGCTTTCTTT	CASSPVGGTEAFF
TRBV9	once	TRBJ2-1	TRBD2	TGTGCCAGCAGCGTAGCGGGACTAGCGGGAGCGCCCAATGAGCAGTTCTTC	CASSVAGLAGAPNEQFF
TRBV9	-	TRBJ2-6	-	TGTGCCAGCAGCGAACCCCGTGTGGGGGAGATGGGACTCTGGGCCAACGTCCTGACTTTC	CASSEPRVGEMGLWANVLTF
TRBV6-5	-	TRBJ2-7	-	TGTGCCAGCAGCAAACAGGGGACTTACTACGAGCAGTACTTC	CASSKQGTYYEQYF
TRBV27	-	TRBJ1-2	-	TGTGCCAGCAGCCTCACAGGAAACTATGGCTACACCTTC	CASSLTGNYGYTF
TRBV5-4	-	TRBJ2-1	TRBD2	TGTGCCAGCAGCCCCTGGAGGGCTAGCGGGACCCTGCAGTTCTTC	CASSPWRASGTLQFF
TRBV2	-	TRBJ2-5	-	TGTGCCAGCAGCCCCATGGAGCCCCTAGAGACCCAGTACTTC	CASSPMEPLETQYF
TRBV2	-	TRBJ1-3	-	TGTGCCACCCTAAGATTGATCTCTGGAAACACCATATATTTT	CATLRLISGNTIYF
TRBV10-3	-	TRBJ2-3	TRBD2	TGTGCCATCAGTGAACCTAGCGGGAGCACAGATACGCAGTATTTT	CAISEPSGSTDTQYF
TRBV5-1	-	TRBJ2-7	-	TGCGCCAGCAGCCTACTGACAGACGGCGAGCAGTACTTC	CASSLLTDGEQYF
TRBV5-1	-	TRBJ2-5	-	TGCGCCAGCAGCCCAGCACCAACAGGGAAGGCAGAGACCCAGTACTTC	CASSPAPTGKAETQYF
TRBV27	-	TRBJ2-7	-	TGTGCCACCGCCCCCTATGTAGATATAAACGAGCAGTACTTC	CATAPYVDINEQYF
TRBV5-5	medium-sized	TRBJ1-5	-	TGTGCCAGCAGCTTGGTTGCGGGGTATAGCAATCAGCCCCAGCATTTT	CASSLVAGYSNQPQHF
TRBV19	-	TRBJ2-7	TRBD1	TGTGCCAGTAGTATCGGACAGGGGGCCTACGAGCAGTACTTC	CASSIGQGAYEQYF
TRBV27	once	TRBJ1-2	-	TGTGCCAGCAGTTCCAGGACAGCAGCTAACTATGGCTACACCTTC	CASSSRTAANYGYTF
TRBV6-1	-	TRBJ2-7	-	TGTGCCAGCAGTGCACAGGGATACGAGCAGTACTTC	CASSAQGYEQYF
TRBV28	-	TRBJ2-7	TRBD1	TGTGCCAGCAGTTTTGTGGACAGGTACAACGAGCAGTACTTC	CASSFVDRYNEQYF
TRBV2	few	TRBJ1-6	TRBD1	TGTGCCAGCAGTGGAGACAGGGGGACGGATTCACCCCTCCACTTT	CASSGDRGTDSPLHF
TRBV9	-	TRBJ2-5	TRBD2	TGTGCCAGCAGCGTAACCAGCGGGAAACAAGAGACCCAGTACTTC	CASSVTSGKQETQYF
TRBV28	-	TRBJ2-7	TRBD1	TGTGCCAGCAGCGACAGGGTGCGGCCCTACGAGCAGTACTTC	CASSDRVRPYEQYF
TRBV18	-	TRBJ1-5	TRBD1	TGTGCCAGCTCCCCAGACCGGGACAGATATCAGCCCCAGCATTTT	CASSPDRDRYQPQHF
TRBV19	-	TRBJ2-7	TRBD2	TGTGCCAGTAGATCTAGCGGATTAACCTACGAGCAGTACTTC	CASRSSGLTYEQYF
TRBV5-1	-	TRBJ1-1	TRBD1	TGCGCCAGCAGCGTTACAGGGGGCCACACTGAAGCTTTCTTT	CASSVTGGHTEAFF
TRBV10-1	-	TRBJ2-5	-	TGCGCCAGCAGTGAGTCGGGGGCGTACCAAGAGACCCAGTACTTC	CASSESGAYQETQYF